This record concerns one T cell receptor (beta chain) sequence. The CDR3 covers 15 residues. The ends lost 3 bases at V and 4 bases at J; junction bases unmatched: 9. Germline lookup yields CDR1 SGHNT and CDR2 YYREEE (reference sequence). As originally analysed: Estimates of nucleated cell counts were drawn from the amplification of reference gene primers. Sequencing used immunoSEQ multiplex PCR; TCRdb keeps in-frame clones, though not all of them. From that table come the V and J calls and clone size; the DNA was used to work out D and trimming. The table lists around 44,000 clones, approximately 92% of them singletons. The data are from a study of blood T cell repertoires in COVID-19. On the study more broadly: The origin of the acute and convalescent COVID-19 samples was the United States, Italy and Spain. T cells, B-cell-depleted T cells, or PBMCs provided the cDNA or gDNA that served as material.

Sequencing was carried out using peripheral blood. This chain connects TRBV5-4 to TRBJ1-1, with 7 bases identical to TRBD1. The clonotype was recovered from a human donor in a cohort sampled during active COVID-19. The CDR3 sequence is CASSSMTGFGTEAFF. CDR3 bases: TGTGCCAGCAGCTCAATGACAGGGTTTGGCACTGAAGCTTTCTTT.